Here is one TCR beta chain with its context. These data are taken from a study of T cells in tuberculosis. Only in-frame clones appear in the TCRdb table, and some are missing; sequencing was by immunoSEQ multiplex PCR. The sample yields around 26,000 clones, 95% seen once. Specimen: PBMCs. The receptor comes from a donor aged 10-35 years with latent tuberculosis or without tuberculosis infection.

As DNA, the CDR3 is TGTGCCAGCAGCTTAGACAGAATTTTTTATGGCTACACCTTC. The encoded protein is CASSLDRIFYGYTF. The chain couples TRBV7-3 to TRBJ1-2; D possibly corresponds to TRBD1 (5 bases). Trimming took off 2 bases at V and 5 bases at J, with 12 bases between the two ends. CDR1 and CDR2 (germline): SGHTA, FQGTGA. This CDR3 spans 14 amino acids.